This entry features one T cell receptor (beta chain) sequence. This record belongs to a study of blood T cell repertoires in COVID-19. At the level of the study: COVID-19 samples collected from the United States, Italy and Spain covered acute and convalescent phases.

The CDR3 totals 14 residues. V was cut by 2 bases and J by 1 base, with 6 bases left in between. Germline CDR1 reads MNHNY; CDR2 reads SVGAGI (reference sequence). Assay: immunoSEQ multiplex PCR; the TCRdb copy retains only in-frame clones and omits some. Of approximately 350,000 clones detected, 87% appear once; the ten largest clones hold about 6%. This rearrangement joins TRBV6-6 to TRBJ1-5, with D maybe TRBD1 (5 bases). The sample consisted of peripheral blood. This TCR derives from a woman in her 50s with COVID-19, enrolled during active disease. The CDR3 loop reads CASSYRGSNQPQHF. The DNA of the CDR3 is TGTGCCAGCAGTTACAGGGGAAGCAATCAGCCCCAGCATTTT.